This T cell receptor (beta chain) was recorded in a study of chemoradiotherapy in HPV16-positive cancers. Study-wide findings and caveats: Candidate HPV-specific clones and E7-related TCR motifs grew in tumor during treatment. In HPV16-positive patients, HPV-responsive T-cell expansion tracked better recurrence-free survival.

The protocol was immunoSEQ multiplex PCR, while the TCRdb copy is restricted to in-frame clones and leaves out a portion. Of 25,000 to 30,000 clones in the sample, about nine tenths were seen once. Regarding this clone: Its specificity is not known.

The receptor's source is a human donor with HPV-associated anogenital cancer. The sequences come from blood, collected from a patient who underwent chemoradiotherapy.

The CDR3: CASSLEGTGANIQYF. Written as DNA, the CDR3 is TGCGCCAGCAGCTTGGAGGGGACAGGGGCAAACATTCAGTACTTC. J is TRBJ2-4 and V is TRBV5-1; 10 bases map to TRBD1. With 0 bases clipped from V and 6 bases from J, the junction kept 3 bases outside the gene matches. Germline CDR1 reads SGHRS; CDR2 reads YFSETQ. The CDR3 has 15 residues.